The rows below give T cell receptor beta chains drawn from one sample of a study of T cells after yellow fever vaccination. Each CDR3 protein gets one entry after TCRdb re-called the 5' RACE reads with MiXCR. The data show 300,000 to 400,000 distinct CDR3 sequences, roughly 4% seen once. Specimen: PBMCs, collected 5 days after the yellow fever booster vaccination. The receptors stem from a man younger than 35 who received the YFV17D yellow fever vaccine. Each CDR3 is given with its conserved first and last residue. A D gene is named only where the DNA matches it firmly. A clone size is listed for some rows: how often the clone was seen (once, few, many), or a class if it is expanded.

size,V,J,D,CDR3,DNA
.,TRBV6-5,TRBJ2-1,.,CASSYGGGGQFF,TGTGCCAGCAGTTACGGAGGGGGCGGGCAGTTCTTC
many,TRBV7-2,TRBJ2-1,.,CASSSRLETREQFF,TGTGCCAGCAGCTCTCGTCTAGAAACTCGTGAGCAGTTCTTC
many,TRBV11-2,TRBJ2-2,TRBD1,CASSPGQGVTGELFF,TGTGCCAGCAGCCCGGGACAGGGAGTGACCGGGGAGCTGTTTTTT
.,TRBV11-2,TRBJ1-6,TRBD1,CASSRRTGADSPLHF,TGTGCCAGCAGCCGACGGACAGGGGCGGACTCACCCCTCCACTTT
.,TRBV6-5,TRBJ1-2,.,CASSQDRTFGYTF,TGTGCCAGCAGCCAAGACCGGACATTCGGCTACACCTTC
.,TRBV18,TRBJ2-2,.,CASSPSYGTGELFF,TGTGCCAGCTCACCAAGCTATGGTACCGGGGAGCTGTTTTTT
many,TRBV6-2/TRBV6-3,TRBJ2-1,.,CASNQDLEQFF,TGTGCCAGCAATCAGGACCTAGAGCAGTTCTTC
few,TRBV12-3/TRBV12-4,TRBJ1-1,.,CASSLTSSTEAFF,TGTGCCAGCAGTTTAACTTCGTCCACTGAAGCTTTCTTT
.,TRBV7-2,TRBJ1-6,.,CASSLEAPGASPLHF,TGTGCCAGCAGCTTAGAGGCCCCCGGGGCTTCACCCCTCCACTTT
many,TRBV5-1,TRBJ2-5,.,CASSPQGGTEETQYF,TGCGCCAGCAGCCCACAAGGCGGGACAGAAGAGACCCAGTACTTC
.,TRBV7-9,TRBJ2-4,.,CASSPMGPAAKNIQYF,TGTGCCAGCAGCCCCATGGGACCGGCAGCCAAAAACATTCAGTACTTC
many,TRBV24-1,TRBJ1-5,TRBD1,CATSDSTDRAFQPQHF,TGTGCCACCAGTGATTCGACGGACAGGGCATTTCAGCCCCAGCATTTT
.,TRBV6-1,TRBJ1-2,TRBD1,CASSEGGDRTYGYTF,TGTGCCAGCAGTGAAGGTGGGGACAGGACCTATGGCTACACCTTC
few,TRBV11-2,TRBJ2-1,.,CASSSQGASYNEQFF,TGTGCCAGCAGCTCACAGGGTGCCTCCTACAATGAGCAGTTCTTC
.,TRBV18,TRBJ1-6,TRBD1,CASSPRNRGSNSPLHF,TGTGCCAGCTCACCACGGAACAGGGGAAGCAATTCACCCCTCCACTTT
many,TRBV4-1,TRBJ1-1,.,CASSQESGGGMNTEAFF,TGCGCCAGCAGCCAAGAGAGTGGGGGTGGCATGAACACTGAAGCTTTCTTT
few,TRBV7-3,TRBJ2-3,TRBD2,CASSPGYSGGTDTQYF,TGTGCCAGCAGCCCTGGGTACAGCGGGGGCACAGATACGCAGTATTTT
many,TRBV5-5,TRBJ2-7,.,CASSLAGSIAYEQYF,TGTGCCAGCAGCTTGGCTGGGAGCATCGCGTACGAGCAGTACTTC
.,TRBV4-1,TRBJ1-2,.,CASSRETGRYGYTF,TGCGCCAGCAGCCGAGAGACAGGTCGCTATGGCTACACCTTC
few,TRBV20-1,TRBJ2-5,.,CSASGATQYF,TGCAGTGCTTCGGGGGCGACCCAGTACTTC
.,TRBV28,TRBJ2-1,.,CASSHPGAQFF,TGTGCCAGCAGTCACCCAGGAGCGCAGTTCTTC
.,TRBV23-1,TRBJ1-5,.,CASSDLQGLLLCNQPQHF,TGCGCCAGCAGCGACCTACAGGGTCTCCTATTGTGCAATCAGCCCCAGCATTTT
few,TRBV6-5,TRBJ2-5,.,CASKSTGRETQYF,TGTGCCAGCAAAAGTACAGGGAGGGAGACCCAGTACTTC
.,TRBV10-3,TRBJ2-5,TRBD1,CAIRSPGGKETQYF,TGTGCCATCAGATCCCCAGGGGGCAAAGAGACCCAGTACTTC
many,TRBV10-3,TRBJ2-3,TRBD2,CAISRTSGGTDTQYF,TGTGCCATCAGCCGGACTAGCGGGGGCACAGATACGCAGTATTTT
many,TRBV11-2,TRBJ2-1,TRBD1,CASSLAGQGPNEQFF,TGTGCCAGCAGCTTAGCGGGACAGGGTCCCAATGAGCAGTTCTTC
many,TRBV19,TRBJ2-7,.,CASSSRERYEQYF,TGTGCCAGTAGTAGCAGGGAAAGATACGAGCAGTACTTC
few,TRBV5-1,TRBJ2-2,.,CASTTGLGPGELFF,TGCGCCAGCACCACGGGGCTAGGACCCGGGGAGCTGTTTTTT
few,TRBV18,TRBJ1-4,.,CASSPPAGLINEKLFF,TGTGCCAGCTCACCACCGGCGGGACTGATTAATGAAAAACTGTTTTTT
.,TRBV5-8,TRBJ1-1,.,CASSLKRDPTEAFF,TGTGCCAGCAGCTTGAAGAGGGACCCCACTGAAGCTTTCTTT
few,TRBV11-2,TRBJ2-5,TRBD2,CASSFSSGGRETQYF,TGTGCCAGCAGCTTCTCTAGCGGGGGGCGAGAGACCCAGTACTTC
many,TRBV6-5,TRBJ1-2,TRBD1,CASSYSWTGTYGYTF,TGTGCCAGCAGTTACTCGTGGACAGGCACTTATGGCTACACCTTC
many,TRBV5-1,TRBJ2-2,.,CASSLVLDPGELFF,TGCGCCAGCAGCTTGGTACTAGATCCCGGGGAGCTGTTTTTT
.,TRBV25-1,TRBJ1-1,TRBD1,CASRPGTGGSREAFF,TGTGCCAGCAGACCCGGGACAGGCGGTTCCCGTGAAGCTTTCTTT
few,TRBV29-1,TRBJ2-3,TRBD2,CSVDTSGVSTDTQYF,TGCAGCGTTGATACTAGCGGGGTTAGCACAGATACGCAGTATTTT
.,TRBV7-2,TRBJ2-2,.,CASSQDLQNTGELFF,TGTGCCAGCAGCCAGGACTTACAGAACACCGGGGAGCTGTTTTTT
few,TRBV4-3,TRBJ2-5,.,CASSQDLTTLGLTQYF,TGCGCCAGCAGCCAAGATTTGACTACCTTAGGACTGACCCAGTACTTC
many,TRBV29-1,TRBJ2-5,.,CSSTRGGWQETQYF,TGCAGCTCGACCAGGGGGGGATGGCAAGAGACCCAGTACTTC
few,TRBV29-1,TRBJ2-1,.,CSGDSIKNDNEQFF,TGCAGCGGAGACTCGATTAAGAACGACAATGAGCAGTTCTTC
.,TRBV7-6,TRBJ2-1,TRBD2,CASSFGGGAWEQFF,TGTGCCAGCAGCTTTGGCGGGGGGGCATGGGAGCAGTTCTTC
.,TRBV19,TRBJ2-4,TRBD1,CASSRDSKNIQYF,TGTGCCAGTAGTAGGGACAGCAAAAACATTCAGTACTTC
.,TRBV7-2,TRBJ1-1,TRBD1,CASSLRGQSTEAFF,TGTGCCAGCAGCTTAAGGGGACAGAGCACTGAAGCTTTCTTT